One and the same sample provided the 13 T cell receptor beta chains below, sequenced in a study of T cells in Graves' hyperthyroidism and ophthalmopathy. TCR beta CDR3 sequences were amplified from RNA transcripts. Researchers ran a first-round RT-PCR on the TCR CDR3 using the HTBI primer set. TCRdb used MiXCR to reprocess the multiplex PCR reads, holding one entry per CDR3 protein. The sample holds hundreds of thousands of distinct CDR3 sequences, approximately 36% seen once. The source material was blood. Receptors originate from a woman between 40 and 55 years old with Graves' hyperthyroidism.

Only a few counts were recorded for this clonotype. The gene calls are TRBV7-4 and TRBJ2-7; 9 bases match TRBD2. The J call may not be correct, given that the DNA end is closer to TRBJ2-1. The CDR3 runs 14 residues. CDR1 is SGHVT and CDR2 is SQSDAQ in the germline V gene. CDR3 nucleotides: TGTGCCAGCAGGCTAGCGGGATTCTACAATGAGCAGTTCTTC. Its protein is CASRLAGFYNEQFF.

The chain joins TRBV10-3 to TRBJ2-2; TRBD1 agrees at 7 bases. There are 14 residues in the CDR3. V was clipped by 10 bases and J by 9 bases; unmatched bases: 14. Germline-derived CDR1 and CDR2 are ENHRY and SYGVKD. CDR3 nucleotide sequence: TGTGCCAGCATTACCGAGACAGGGAATAGGGAGCTGTTTTTT. It codes for CASITETGNRELFF.

CDR3 DNA: TGCAGTGCTAGAAGGTGCAGGGAGAGAAACACCATATATTTT. Translation: CSARRCRERNTIYF. The chain uses TRBV20-1 and TRBJ1-3, with D possibly matching TRBD1 (5 bases). Germline V gives CDR1 DFQATT, CDR2 SNEGSKA (reference sequence). The CDR3 has 14 residues. V lost 2 bases, J lost 5 bases, and 13 bases lay in between.

The V gene is TRBV5-1, the J gene TRBJ2-7, with D unclear. The CDR3 sequence is 15 residues long. CDR1 SGHRS and CDR2 YFSETQ come from the germline V gene. The germline V and J ends were trimmed by 0 bases and 0 bases, with 10 bases remaining between them. The CDR3 here is CASSLARLSSYEQYF. The CDR3 DNA sequence: TGCGCCAGCAGCTTGGCCCGCCTTAGCTCCTACGAGCAGTACTTC. The full variable domain, its missing parts supplied by reference TRBV5-1 and TRBJ2-7, is KAGVTQTPRYLIKTRGQQVTLSCSPISGHRSVSWYQQTPGQGLQFLFEYFSETQRNKGNFPGRFSGRQFSNSRSEMNVSTLELGDSALYLCASSLARLSSYEQYFGPGTRLTVT.

This chain uses TRBV10-3 with TRBJ2-5; D may be TRBD2 (6 bases). This CDR3 is built from 15 residues. Looked up from germline, CDR1 is ENHRY and CDR2 is SYGVKD. Trimming removed 6 bases at V and 1 base at J, with 15 bases between. The CDR3 DNA reads as TGTGCCATCAGCCCGGGACTCGCAAGCCAAGAGACCCAGTACTTC. This codes for CAISPGLASQETQYF.

The chain joins TRBV7-2 to TRBJ2-4; 9 nucleotides align to TRBD1. Losses at the gene ends were 3 bases for V and 4 bases for J; bases not matched to a gene: 4. The CDR3 totals 15 residues. CDR1 is SGHTA, CDR2 FQGNSA, per germline. CDR3 amino acids: CASSFWDRAKNIQYF. CDR3 sequence (DNA): TGTGCCAGCAGCTTTTGGGACAGGGCTAAAAACATTCAGTACTTC. The full variable domain, rest sourced from reference TRBV7-2 and TRBJ2-4, is GAGVSQSPSNKVTEKGKDVELRCDPISGHTALYWYRQSLGQGLEFLIYFQGNSAPDKSGLPSDRFSAERTGGSVSTLTIQRTQQEDSAVYLCASSFWDRAKNIQYFGAGTRLSVL.

Notes on this clonotype: Just one base apart from a much larger clone, this may be a read error. The chain combines TRBV10-3 with TRBJ2-7; D remains unclear. Deletions cut 10 bases from V and 6 bases from J, with 16 bases between. The CDR3 runs 12 residues. Germline V CDR1 and CDR2: ENHRY, SYGVKD. CDR3 in amino acids: CASSHGCGEQYF. DNA of the CDR3: TGTGCCAGCAGCCATGGCTGTGGCGAGCAGTACTTC.

As regards this clonotype: Given a much more abundant clone one base away, this may be a read error. The V call is TRBV20-1, the J call TRBJ2-7, with D perhaps TRBD1 (5 bases). Germline loops: CDR1 DFQATT, CDR2 SNEGSKA (reference sequence). This CDR3 contains 14 residues. Trimming took 3 bases from V and 2 from J, leaving 14 bases between them. CDR3 sequence (DNA): TGCAGTGCTAGGGACATTAGGAAGCCCTACGAGCAGTACTTC. This translates into CSARDIRKPYEQYF.

The chain links TRBV6-6 to TRBJ1-1; the D gene is possibly TRBD1 (5 bases). CDR3 length: 16 residues. With 2 bases removed from V and 0 bases from J, the gap between germline ends came to 13 bases. Germline CDR1 reads MNHNY; CDR2 reads SVGAGI (reference sequence). CDR3 protein: CASSYDFDRMNTEAFF. As DNA, the CDR3 is TGTGCCAGCAGTTACGATTTCGACAGAATGAACACTGAAGCTTTCTTT.

The chain links TRBV14 to TRBJ2-7; D perhaps matches TRBD2 (6 bases). The ends were cut back, 3 bases at V and 6 bases at J, with 24 bases in the middle. The germline gives CDR1 SGHDN, CDR2 FVKESK. The CDR3 runs to 17 residues. CDR3 protein: CASSQALRGLEEGEQYF. CDR3 nucleotides: TGTGCCAGCAGCCAGGCCCTTCGTGGTTTGGAGGAGGGCGAGCAGTACTTC.

This clonotype has only a few counts. The chain combines TRBV6-6 with TRBJ1-1; 7 bases line up with TRBD1. Germline trimming cut 7 bases from V and 0 bases from J; bases unmatched to any gene: 5. The CDR3 loop spans 14 amino acids. From germline, CDR1 is MNHNY and CDR2 SVGAGI (reference sequence). CDR3 in amino acids: CASNLDRLNTEAFF. For the CDR3, the DNA is TGTGCCAGCAACCTGGACAGGCTGAACACTGAAGCTTTCTTT.

This clonotype was detected ten times or more. The genes are TRBV29-1 and TRBJ1-2; the D gene is possibly TRBD1 (5 bases). With 4 bases removed from V and 5 bases from J, the gap between germline ends came to 11 bases. The CDR3 sequence is 12 residues long. Per germline, CDR1 SQVTM and CDR2 ANQGSEA. This chain's CDR3 is CSVGTEGYGYTF. The CDR3 DNA follows: TGCAGCGTTGGGACTGAGGGGTATGGCTACACCTTC.

This clonotype was observed a handful of times. The chain has TRBV6-2 or TRBV6-3 and TRBJ1-1, with TRBD1 as a possible D gene (5 bases). V lost 5 bases and J 8 bases, leaving 12 bases between the germline ends. The CDR3 length is 12 residues. Germline V gene lookup returns CDR1 MNHEY and CDR2 SVGEGT. The CDR3 reads CASSGWGGEAFF. For the CDR3, the DNA is TGTGCCAGCAGTGGATGGGGCGGGGAAGCTTTCTTT.